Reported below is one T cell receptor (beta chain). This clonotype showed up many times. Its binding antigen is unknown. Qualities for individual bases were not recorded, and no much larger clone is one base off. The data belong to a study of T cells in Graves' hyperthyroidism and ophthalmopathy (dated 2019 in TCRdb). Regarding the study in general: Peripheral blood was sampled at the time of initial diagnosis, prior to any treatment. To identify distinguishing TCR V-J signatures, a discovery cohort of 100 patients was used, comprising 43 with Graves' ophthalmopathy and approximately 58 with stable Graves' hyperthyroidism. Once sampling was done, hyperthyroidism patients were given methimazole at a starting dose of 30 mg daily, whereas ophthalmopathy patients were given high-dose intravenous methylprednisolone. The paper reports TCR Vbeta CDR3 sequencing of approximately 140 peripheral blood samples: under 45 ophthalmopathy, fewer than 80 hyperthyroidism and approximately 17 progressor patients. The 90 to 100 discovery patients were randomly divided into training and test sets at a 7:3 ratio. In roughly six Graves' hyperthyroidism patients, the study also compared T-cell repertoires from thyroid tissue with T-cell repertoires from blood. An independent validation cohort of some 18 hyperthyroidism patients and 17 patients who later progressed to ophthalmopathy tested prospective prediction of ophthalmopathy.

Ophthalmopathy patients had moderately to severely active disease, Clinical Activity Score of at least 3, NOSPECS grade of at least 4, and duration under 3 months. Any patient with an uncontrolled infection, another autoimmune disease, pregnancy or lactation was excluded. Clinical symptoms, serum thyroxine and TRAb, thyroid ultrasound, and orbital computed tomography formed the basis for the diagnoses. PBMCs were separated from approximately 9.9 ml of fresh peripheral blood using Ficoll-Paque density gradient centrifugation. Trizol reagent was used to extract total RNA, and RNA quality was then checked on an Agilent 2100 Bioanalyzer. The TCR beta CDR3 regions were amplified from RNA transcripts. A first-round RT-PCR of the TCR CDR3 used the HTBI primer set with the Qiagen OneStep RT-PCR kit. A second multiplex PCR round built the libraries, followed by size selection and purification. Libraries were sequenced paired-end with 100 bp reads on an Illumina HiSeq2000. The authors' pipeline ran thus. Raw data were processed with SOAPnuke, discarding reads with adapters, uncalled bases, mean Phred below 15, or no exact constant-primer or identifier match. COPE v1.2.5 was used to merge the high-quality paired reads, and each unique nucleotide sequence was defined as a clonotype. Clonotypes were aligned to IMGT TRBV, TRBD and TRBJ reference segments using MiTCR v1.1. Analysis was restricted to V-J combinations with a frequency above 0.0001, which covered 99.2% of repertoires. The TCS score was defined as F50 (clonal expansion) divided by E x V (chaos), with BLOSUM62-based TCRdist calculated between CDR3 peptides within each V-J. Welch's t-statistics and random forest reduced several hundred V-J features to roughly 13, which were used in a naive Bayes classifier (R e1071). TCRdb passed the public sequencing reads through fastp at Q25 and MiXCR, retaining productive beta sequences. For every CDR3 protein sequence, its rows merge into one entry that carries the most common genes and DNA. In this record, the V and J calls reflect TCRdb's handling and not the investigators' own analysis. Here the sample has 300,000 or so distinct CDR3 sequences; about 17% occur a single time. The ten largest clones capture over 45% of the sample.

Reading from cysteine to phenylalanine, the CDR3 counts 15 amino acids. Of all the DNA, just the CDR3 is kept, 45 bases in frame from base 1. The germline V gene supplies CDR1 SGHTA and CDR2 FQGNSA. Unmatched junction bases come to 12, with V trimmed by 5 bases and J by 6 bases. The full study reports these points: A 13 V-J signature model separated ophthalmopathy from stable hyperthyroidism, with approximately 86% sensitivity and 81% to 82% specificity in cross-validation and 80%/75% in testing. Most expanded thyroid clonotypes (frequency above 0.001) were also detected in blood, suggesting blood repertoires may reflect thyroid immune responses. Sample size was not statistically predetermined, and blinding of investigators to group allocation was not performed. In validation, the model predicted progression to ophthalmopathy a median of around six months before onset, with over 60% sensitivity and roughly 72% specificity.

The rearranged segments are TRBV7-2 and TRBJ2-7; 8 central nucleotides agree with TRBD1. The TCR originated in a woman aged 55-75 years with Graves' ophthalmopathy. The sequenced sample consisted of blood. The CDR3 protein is CASSPGQVGAREQYF. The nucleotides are TGTGCCAGCAGCCCGGGACAGGTGGGAGCGCGCGAGCAGTACTTC.